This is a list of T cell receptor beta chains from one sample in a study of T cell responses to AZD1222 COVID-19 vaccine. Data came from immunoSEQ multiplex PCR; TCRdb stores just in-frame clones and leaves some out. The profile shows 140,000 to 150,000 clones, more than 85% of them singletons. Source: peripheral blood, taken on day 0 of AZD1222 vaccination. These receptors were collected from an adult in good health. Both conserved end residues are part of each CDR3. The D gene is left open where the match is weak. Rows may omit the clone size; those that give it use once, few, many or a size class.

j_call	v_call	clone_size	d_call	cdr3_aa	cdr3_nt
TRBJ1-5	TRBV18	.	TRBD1	CASSSGQVSNQPQHF	TGTGCCAGCTCATCCGGACAGGTTAGCAATCAGCCCCAGCATTTT
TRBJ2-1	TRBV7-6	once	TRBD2	CASSFSSPRREGKGDEQFF	TGTGCCAGCAGCTTTTCCTCCCCGCGGCGGGAGGGAAAGGGGGATGAGCAGTTCTTC
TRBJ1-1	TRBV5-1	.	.	CASSLTGTQSTEAFF	TGCGCCAGCAGCTTGACAGGGACGCAGAGCACTGAAGCTTTCTTT
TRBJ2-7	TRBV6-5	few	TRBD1	CASGQGAWEQYF	TGTGCCAGCGGACAGGGGGCATGGGAGCAGTACTTC
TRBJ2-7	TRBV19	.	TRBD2	CASRTGTSGEQYF	TGTGCCAGTAGGACCGGGACTAGCGGGGAGCAGTACTTC
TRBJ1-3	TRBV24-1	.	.	CATSDLMGRYGDSGNTIYF	TGTGCCACCAGTGATTTAATGGGTCGGTACGGAGACTCTGGAAACACCATATATTTT
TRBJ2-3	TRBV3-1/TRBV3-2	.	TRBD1	CASSHAGGAPDTQYF	TGTGCCAGCAGCCACGCAGGGGGCGCCCCAGATACGCAGTATTTT
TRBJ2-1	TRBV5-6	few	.	CASSFRGVYNEQFF	TGTGCCAGCAGCTTTAGGGGGGTTTACAATGAGCAGTTCTTC
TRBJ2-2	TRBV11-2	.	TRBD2	CASSFTGLADSFGGGELFF	TGTGCCAGCAGCTTCACCGGACTAGCGGACTCCTTCGGTGGCGGGGAGCTGTTTTTT
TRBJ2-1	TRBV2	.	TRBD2	CASSGLAAGNEQFF	TGTGCCAGCTCGGGACTAGCGGCCGGGAATGAGCAGTTCTTC
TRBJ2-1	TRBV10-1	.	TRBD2	CASSVGPGGGANEQFF	TGCGCCAGCAGTGTGGGACCGGGAGGGGGGGCGAATGAGCAGTTCTTC
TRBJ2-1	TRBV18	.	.	CASSPSGFSYNEQFF	TGTGCCAGCTCACCATCAGGGTTCTCCTACAATGAGCAGTTCTTC
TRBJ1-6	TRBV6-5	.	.	CASSWSGSSYNSPLHF	TGTGCCAGCAGTTGGTCAGGGAGCTCCTATAATTCACCCCTCCACTTT
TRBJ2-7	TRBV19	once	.	CASSIGSPYEQYF	TGTGCCAGTAGTATTGGTAGCCCCTACGAGCAGTACTTC
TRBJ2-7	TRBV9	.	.	CASSASLGEQYF	TGTGCCAGCAGCGCCTCATTGGGGGAGCAGTACTTC
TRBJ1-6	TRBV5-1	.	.	CASSLRGTESSYNSPLHF	TGCGCCAGCAGCTTAAGGGGGACGGAGAGCTCCTATAATTCACCCCTCCACTTT
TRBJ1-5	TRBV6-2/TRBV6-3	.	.	CASSSQNSQPQHF	TGTGCCAGCAGTTCGCAGAATAGCCAGCCCCAGCATTTT
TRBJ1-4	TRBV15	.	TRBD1	CATSRQDRRNEKLFF	TGTGCCACCAGCAGACAGGACAGGAGAAATGAAAAACTGTTTTTT
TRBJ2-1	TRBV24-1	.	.	CATSDLRYGSEQFF	TGTGCCACCAGTGATTTGCGATATGGATCTGAGCAGTTCTTC
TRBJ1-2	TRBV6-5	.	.	CASSLDGTSWRGYTF	TGTGCCAGCAGTTTGGACGGCACCAGCTGGCGTGGCTACACCTTC
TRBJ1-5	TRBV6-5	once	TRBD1	CAGAGGNNQPQHF	TGTGCCGGGGCAGGGGGCAACAATCAGCCCCAGCATTTT